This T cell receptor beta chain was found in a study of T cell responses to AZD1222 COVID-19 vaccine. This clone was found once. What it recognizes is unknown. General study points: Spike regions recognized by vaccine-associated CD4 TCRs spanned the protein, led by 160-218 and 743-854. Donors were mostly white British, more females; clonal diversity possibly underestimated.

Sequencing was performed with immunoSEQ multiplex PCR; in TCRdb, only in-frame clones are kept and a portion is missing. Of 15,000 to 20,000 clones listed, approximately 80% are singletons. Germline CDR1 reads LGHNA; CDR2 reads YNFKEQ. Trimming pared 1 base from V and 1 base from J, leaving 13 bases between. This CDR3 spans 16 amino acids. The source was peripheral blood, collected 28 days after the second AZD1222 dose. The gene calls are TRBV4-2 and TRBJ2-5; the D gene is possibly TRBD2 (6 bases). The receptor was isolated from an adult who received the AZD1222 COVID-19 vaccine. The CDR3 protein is CASSQGRQGGQETQYF. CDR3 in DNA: TGTGCCAGCAGCCAAGGGAGGCAGGGAGGCCAAGAGACCCAGTACTTC.